This TCR beta chain was identified during a study of T cell changes during pregnancy in multiple sclerosis. TCRdb's copy holds only in-frame clones and misses some; the assay was immunoSEQ multiplex PCR. This repertoire shows more than 45,000 clones, approximately 93% found once; its top ten account for less than 4.5%. Germline lookup yields CDR1 ENHRY and CDR2 SYGVKD. Deletions cut 6 bases from V and 1 base from J, with 12 bases between. This CDR3 is 14 amino acids long. This specimen was CD8+ T cells from peripheral blood mononuclear cells, taken in the second trimester of pregnancy. The chain is built from TRBV10-3 and TRBJ1-1, with D uncertain. The receptor was isolated from a female donor with multiple sclerosis, enrolled in a pregnancy study. The CDR3: CAISGGLENTEAFF. CDR3 bases: TGTGCCATCAGCGGAGGTCTTGAGAACACTGAAGCTTTCTTT.